These T cell receptor beta chains were read from a single sample in a study of T-cell memory formation after mild COVID-19. One entry per CDR3 protein results from TCRdb running MiXCR on the 5' RACE reads. The table records roughly 620,000 distinct CDR3 sequences, 18% of them present only once. Sequenced: PBMCs or a T cell subset sorted from them (not recorded which). These receptors were obtained from an adult woman who had mild COVID-19 (a few samples of this study predate the infection). Cell type and time point are not known. Each CDR3 is given with its conserved first and last residue. D genes are given only for firm matches. Rows may omit the clone size; those that give it use once, few, many or a size class.

TRBJ1-1 TRBV5-5 - many CASSSIFLGDAEAFF TGTGCCAGCAGCTCGATTTTTTTGGGGGACGCTGAAGCTTTCTTT
TRBJ2-5 TRBV5-6 TRBD1 - CASSLGTGTVRETQYF TGTGCCAGCAGCTTGGGGACAGGGACTGTTCGGGAGACCCAGTACTTC
TRBJ2-2 TRBV5-4 TRBD1 - CASSWETGLTGELFF TGTGCCAGCAGTTGGGAGACAGGGTTAACCGGGGAGCTGTTTTTT
TRBJ2-1 TRBV6-2/TRBV6-3 - - CASSRAGLYNEQFF TGTGCCAGCAGCCGTGCGGGGCTTTACAATGAGCAGTTCTTC
TRBJ2-5 TRBV12-3/TRBV12-4 TRBD2 - CASSFRPGGHGWQETQYF TGTGCCAGCAGTTTTCGACCGGGGGGGCATGGATGGCAAGAGACCCAGTACTTC
TRBJ2-1 TRBV7-8 - many CASSLGTVSYNEQFF TGTGCCAGCAGCTTAGGGACAGTTTCCTACAATGAGCAGTTCTTC
TRBJ2-3 TRBV12-3/TRBV12-4 TRBD1 few CASSFPGQRTQYF TGTGCCAGCAGTTTCCCGGGACAGCGTACGCAGTATTTT
TRBJ1-2 TRBV14 - - CASSQDSIGFYGYTF TGTGCCAGCAGCCAAGATTCCATAGGGTTCTATGGCTACACCTTC
TRBJ2-7 TRBV20-1 TRBD1 - CSARAETGPEQYF TGCAGTGCTAGGGCGGAGACAGGGCCCGAGCAGTACTTC
TRBJ2-1 TRBV6-2/TRBV6-3 - few CASGFPRPRNEQFF TGTGCCAGCGGGTTCCCTCGCCCTCGCAATGAGCAGTTCTTC
TRBJ2-1 TRBV18 - many CASSLRGAYNEQFF TGTGCCAGCTCACTTAGGGGAGCGTACAATGAGCAGTTCTTC
TRBJ2-1 TRBV25-1 - few CASSDGGTGERKNEQFF TGTGCCAGCAGTGACGGGGGTACAGGGGAGAGGAAGAATGAGCAGTTCTTC
TRBJ2-3 TRBV4-3 - - CASSQDLGDSVTDTQYF TGCGCCAGCAGCCAAGATCTCGGGGACTCAGTCACAGATACGCAGTATTTT
TRBJ2-6 TRBV13 - few CASSMGLYSGANVLTF TGTGCCAGCAGCATGGGACTCTACTCTGGGGCCAACGTCCTGACTTTC
TRBJ2-1 TRBV14 TRBD2 - CASSQGGRLAGYNEQFF TGTGCCAGCAGCCAAGGGGGCCGGCTAGCGGGCTACAATGAGCAGTTCTTC
TRBJ2-1 TRBV7-2 TRBD1 - CASSLSGTGVYNEQFF TGTGCCAGCAGCTTATCCGGGACAGGGGTCTACAATGAGCAGTTCTTC
TRBJ2-7 TRBV20-1 - - CSARRGRGTLSYEQYF TGCAGTGCTAGGAGGGGGAGGGGGACCCTCTCCTACGAGCAGTACTTC
TRBJ1-1 TRBV11-2 - few CASRGAGTEAFF TGTGCCAGCAGAGGTGCCGGCACTGAAGCTTTCTTT
TRBJ2-3 TRBV10-3 TRBD2 - CAISRGSGDTQYF TGTGCCATCAGTCGCGGGAGTGGAGATACGCAGTATTTT
TRBJ2-7 TRBV23-1 - few CASSHRGYEQYF TGCGCCAGCAGTCACAGAGGGTACGAGCAGTACTTC
TRBJ2-1 TRBV28 - - CASTFSRGNEQFF TGTGCCAGCACTTTCTCGAGGGGTAATGAGCAGTTCTTC
TRBJ1-3 TRBV11-3 TRBD1 - CASNSSGQGASLGGNTIYF TGTGCCAGCAACTCTTCGGGACAGGGAGCCTCACTGGGAGGAAACACCATATATTTT
TRBJ1-3 TRBV9 - few CASSFQNTIYF TGTGCCAGCAGCTTTCAAAACACCATATATTTT
TRBJ2-2 TRBV24-1 - - CATSDYRPGDTGELFF TGTGCCACCAGTGACTATCGTCCGGGGGACACCGGGGAGCTGTTTTTT
TRBJ1-1 TRBV28 - - CASSLIDSMNTEAFF TGTGCCAGCAGTTTAATCGACAGCATGAACACTGAAGCTTTCTTT
TRBJ2-3 TRBV12-5 - - CASGLVLGSADTQYF TGTGCTAGTGGTTTGGTACTGGGCTCCGCAGATACGCAGTATTTT
TRBJ2-5 TRBV5-6 - many CASSLIIVQETQYF TGTGCCAGCAGCTTGATTATTGTTCAAGAGACCCAGTACTTC
TRBJ2-1 TRBV29-1 TRBD1 - CSVAPSTGYRGHEQFF TGCAGCGTTGCCCCATCAACGGGCTACAGGGGGCATGAGCAGTTCTTC
TRBJ2-2 TRBV5-1 TRBD1 - CASSSITGANTGELFF TGCGCCAGCAGCTCCATCACAGGGGCGAACACCGGGGAGCTGTTTTTT
TRBJ2-5 TRBV11-2 TRBD2 few CASSRLAGRETQYF TGTGCCAGCAGCCGACTAGCGGGAAGAGAGACCCAGTACTTC
TRBJ1-4 TRBV27 - - CASSLSRGVNEKLFF TGTGCCAGCAGTTTATCGCGAGGGGTTAATGAAAAACTGTTTTTT
TRBJ2-4 TRBV11-1 - many CASTEGEAKNIQYF TGTGCCAGCACCGAGGGAGAAGCCAAAAACATTCAGTACTTC
TRBJ2-1 TRBV27 - many CASSPGGRPYNEQFF TGTGCCAGCAGTCCCGGCGGTAGGCCCTACAATGAGCAGTTCTTC
TRBJ2-5 TRBV7-9 TRBD1 once CASSFGTGVVKETQYF TGTGCCAGCAGCTTTGGGACAGGGGTTGTCAAAGAGACCCAGTACTTC
TRBJ1-2 TRBV2 TRBD1 - CARAGTDNGYTF TGTGCCAGGGCCGGGACAGATAATGGCTACACCTTC
TRBJ2-7 TRBV12-3/TRBV12-4 - once CASTVTGSSYEQYF TGTGCCAGCACTGTGACGGGAAGCTCCTACGAGCAGTACTTC
TRBJ2-6 TRBV7-9 - - CASSLGLVANVLTF TGTGCCAGCAGCTTAGGCCTTGTGGCCAACGTCCTGACTTTC
TRBJ2-5 TRBV7-9 - few CATYKENRETQYF TGTGCCACGTACAAGGAAAATCGAGAGACCCAGTACTTC
TRBJ2-1 TRBV11-2 TRBD1 few CASSSYRGIRDRLRNEQFF TGTGCCAGCAGCTCGTATAGGGGAATCCGGGACAGGCTTCGCAATGAGCAGTTCTTC
TRBJ2-5 TRBV25-1 TRBD1 - CASREGGTGGEETQYF TGTGCCAGCAGGGAAGGGGGGACAGGAGGGGAAGAGACCCAGTACTTC
TRBJ1-1 TRBV4-1 - - CASSQAGTLKSGAFF TGCGCCAGCAGCCAAGCCGGGACGCTGAAAAGCGGAGCTTTCTTT